This T cell receptor beta chain was sequenced during a study of blood T cell repertoires in COVID-19. On the study more broadly: PBMCs, B-cell-depleted T cells, or T cells provided the cDNA or gDNA that made up the material.

Only in-frame clones appear in the TCRdb table, and some are missing; sequencing was by immunoSEQ multiplex PCR. The sample has tens of thousands of clones; approximately 88% are singletons. Germline V CDR1 and CDR2: MNHEY, SMNVEV (reference sequence). V dropped 1 base and J dropped 5; count of bases not matched to a gene: 9. The CDR3 loop spans 16 amino acids. The table lists this clone with a count of one. The source is an older man with active or convalescent COVID-19. Material: peripheral blood. This chain uses TRBV27 with TRBJ2-3; 7 positions agree with TRBD1. The DNA of the CDR3 is TGTGCCAGCAGTTTATACCCCGACAGGGTGAAAGATACGCAGTATTTT. It codes for CASSLYPDRVKDTQYF.